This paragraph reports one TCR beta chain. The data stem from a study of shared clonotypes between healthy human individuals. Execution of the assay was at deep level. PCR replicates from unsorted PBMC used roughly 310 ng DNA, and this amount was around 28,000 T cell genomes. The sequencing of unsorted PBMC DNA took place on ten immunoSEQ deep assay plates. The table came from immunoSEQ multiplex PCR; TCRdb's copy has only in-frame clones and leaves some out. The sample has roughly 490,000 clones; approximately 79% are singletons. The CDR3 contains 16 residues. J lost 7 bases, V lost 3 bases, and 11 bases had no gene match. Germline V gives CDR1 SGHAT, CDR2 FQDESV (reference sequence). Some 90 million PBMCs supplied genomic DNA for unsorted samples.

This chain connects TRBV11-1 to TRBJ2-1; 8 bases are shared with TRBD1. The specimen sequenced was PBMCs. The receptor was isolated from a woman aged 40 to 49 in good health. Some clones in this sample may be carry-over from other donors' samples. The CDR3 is CASSFYSGRGLNEQFF. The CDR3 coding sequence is TGTGCCAGCAGCTTCTATTCCGGCAGGGGGCTGAATGAGCAGTTCTTC.